Following are 4 T cell receptor beta chains from one sample sequenced in a study of pediatric ulcerative colitis. The rectum was sampled with one to two pinch biopsies at colonoscopy. Sequenced by immunoSEQ multiplex PCR; TCRdb stores in-frame clones only, minus some. The sample yields 15,000 to 20,000 clones, about 80% seen once. Sequencing was performed on gut tissue. The receptors originated from a boy aged 5-17 years who was a control in a study of pediatric ulcerative colitis.

V usage is TRBV7-2 and J usage is TRBJ2-2; 12 bases agree with TRBD2. Germline V CDR1 and CDR2: SGHTA, FQGNSA. The CDR3 is 16 amino acids. The V gene end was trimmed by 4 bases and the J gene end by 4 bases; junction bases not matched to a gene: 4. The CDR3 here is CASSSSGGAATGELFF. CDR3 bases: TGTGCCAGCAGCTCTAGCGGGGGGGCGGCCACCGGGGAGCTGTTTTTT.

This rearrangement joins TRBV6-1 to TRBJ1-1; unclear D gene. The CDR3 is 12 amino acids. The germline V and J ends were trimmed by 7 bases and 1 base, with 7 bases remaining between them. Germline V gives CDR1 MNHNS, CDR2 SASEGT. DNA for the CDR3: TGTGCCAGCATAGTAGGGAACACTGAAGCTTTCTTT. Encoded protein: CASIVGNTEAFF.

This clone was found once. The chain joins TRBV7-2 to TRBJ1-3; D perhaps matches TRBD1 (6 bases). CDR1 is SGHTA, CDR2 FQGNSA, per germline. Trimming stripped 3 bases from V and 3 bases from J, with 12 bases between. The CDR3 is made up of 15 amino acids. The CDR3 DNA reads as TGTGCCAGCAGCTTCCTGATGACAGGTGGAAACACCATATATTTT. As protein: CASSFLMTGGNTIYF.

The genes are TRBV6-1 and TRBJ2-1, with D maybe TRBD2 (5 bases). V lost 8 bases, J lost 8 bases, and 7 bases lay in between. The CDR3 sequence is 10 residues long. The V gene's germline CDR1 is MNHNS and CDR2 SASEGT. For the CDR3, the DNA is TGTGCCAGCGGAGGTTATGAGCAGTTCTTC. Translated, it gives CASGGYEQFF.